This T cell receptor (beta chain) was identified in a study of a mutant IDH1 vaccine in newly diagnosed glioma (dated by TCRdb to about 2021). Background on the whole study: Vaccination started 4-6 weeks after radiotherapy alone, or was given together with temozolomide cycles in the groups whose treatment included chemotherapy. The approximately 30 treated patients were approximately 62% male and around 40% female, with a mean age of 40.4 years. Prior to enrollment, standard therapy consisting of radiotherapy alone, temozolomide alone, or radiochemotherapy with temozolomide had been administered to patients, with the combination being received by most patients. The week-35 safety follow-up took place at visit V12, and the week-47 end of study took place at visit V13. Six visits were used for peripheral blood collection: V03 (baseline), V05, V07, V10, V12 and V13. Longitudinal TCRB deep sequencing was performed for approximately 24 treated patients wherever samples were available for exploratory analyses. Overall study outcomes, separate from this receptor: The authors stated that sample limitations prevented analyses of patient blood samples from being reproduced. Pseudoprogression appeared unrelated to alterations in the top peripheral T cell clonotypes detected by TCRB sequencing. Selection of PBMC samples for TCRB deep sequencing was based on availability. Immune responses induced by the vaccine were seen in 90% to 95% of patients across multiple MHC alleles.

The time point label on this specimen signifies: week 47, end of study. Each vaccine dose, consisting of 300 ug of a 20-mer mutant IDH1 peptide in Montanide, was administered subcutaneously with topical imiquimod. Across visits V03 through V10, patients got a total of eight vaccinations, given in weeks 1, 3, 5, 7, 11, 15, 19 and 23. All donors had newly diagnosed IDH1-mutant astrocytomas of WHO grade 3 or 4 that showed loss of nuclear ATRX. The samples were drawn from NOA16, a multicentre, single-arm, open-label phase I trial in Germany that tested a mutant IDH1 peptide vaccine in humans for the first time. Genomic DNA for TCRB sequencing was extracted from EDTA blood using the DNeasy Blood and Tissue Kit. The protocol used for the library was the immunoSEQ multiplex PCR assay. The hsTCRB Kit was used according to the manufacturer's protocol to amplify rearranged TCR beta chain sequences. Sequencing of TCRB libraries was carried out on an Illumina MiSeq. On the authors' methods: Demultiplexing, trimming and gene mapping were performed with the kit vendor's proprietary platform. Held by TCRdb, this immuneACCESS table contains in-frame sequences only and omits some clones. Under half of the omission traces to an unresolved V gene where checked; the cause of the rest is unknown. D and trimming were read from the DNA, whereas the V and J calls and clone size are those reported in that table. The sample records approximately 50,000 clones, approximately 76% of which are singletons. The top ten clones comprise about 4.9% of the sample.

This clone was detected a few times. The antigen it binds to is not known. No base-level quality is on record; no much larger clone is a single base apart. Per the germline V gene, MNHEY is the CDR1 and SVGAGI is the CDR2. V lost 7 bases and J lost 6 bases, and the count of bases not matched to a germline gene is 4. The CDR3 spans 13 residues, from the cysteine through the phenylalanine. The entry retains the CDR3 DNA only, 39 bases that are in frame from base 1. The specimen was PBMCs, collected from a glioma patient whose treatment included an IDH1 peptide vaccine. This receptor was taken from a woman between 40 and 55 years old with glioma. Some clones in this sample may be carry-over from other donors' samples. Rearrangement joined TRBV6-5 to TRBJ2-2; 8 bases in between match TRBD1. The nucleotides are TGTGCCAGCACCCAGGGGGCGGCCGGGGAGCTGTTTTTT. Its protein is CASTQGAAGELFF.